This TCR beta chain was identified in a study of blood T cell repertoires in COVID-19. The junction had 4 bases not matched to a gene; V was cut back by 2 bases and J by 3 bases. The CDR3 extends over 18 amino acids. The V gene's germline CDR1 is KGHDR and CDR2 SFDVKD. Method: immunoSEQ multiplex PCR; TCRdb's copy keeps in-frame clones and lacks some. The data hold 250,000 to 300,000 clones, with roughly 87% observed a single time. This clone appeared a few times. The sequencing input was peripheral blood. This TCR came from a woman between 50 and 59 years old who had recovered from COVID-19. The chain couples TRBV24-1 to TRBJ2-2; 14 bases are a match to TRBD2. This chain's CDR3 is CATSDWGLAGEYTGELFF. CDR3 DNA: TGTGCCACCAGTGATTGGGGACTAGCGGGAGAATACACCGGGGAGCTGTTTTTT.